This entry lists 15 T cell receptor beta chains sequenced from one sample in a study of Tregs in tolerant kidney transplant recipients. Repertoires were generated with immunoSEQ multiplex PCR, while TCRdb's copy carries only in-frame clones and drops some. The repertoire has about 77,000 clones, about 98% of them found once; the top ten carry over 0.45%. The source material was CD4+ T cells from blood, sampled before the transplant. The source of these receptors is a human donor who received a combined kidney and bone marrow transplant.

The chain joins TRBV6-4 to TRBJ2-6; D may be TRBD1 (5 bases). V lost 4 bases and J 0 bases, leaving 10 bases between the germline ends. The CDR3 is 16 residues long. Germline V lookup: CDR1 MRHNA, CDR2 SNTAGT. The CDR3 sequence is CASSGQPDSGANVLTF. DNA of the CDR3: TGTGCCAGCAGTGGACAGCCTGACTCTGGGGCCAACGTCCTGACTTTC.

The V and J genes are TRBV5-1 and TRBJ2-2; 11 bases line up with TRBD1. Per the germline V gene, CDR1 is SGHRS and CDR2 is YFSETQ. Losses at the gene ends were 2 bases for V and 2 bases for J; bases not matched to a gene: 8. This CDR3 contains 18 residues. This CDR3 is CASSLKGQGASNTGELFF. For the CDR3, the DNA is TGCGCCAGCAGCTTAAAAGGACAGGGGGCGTCTAACACCGGGGAGCTGTTTTTT.

The chain recombines TRBV5-6 with TRBJ1-2; TRBD1 agrees at 8 bases. This CDR3 is built from 15 residues. Germline CDR1 is SGHDT and CDR2 is YYEEEE. The junction had 8 bases not matched to a gene; V was cut back by 3 bases and J by 4 bases. The CDR3 nucleotides are TGTGCCAGCAGCTGGAAGACAGGGGCCACCTATGGCTACACCTTC. Amino acid sequence: CASSWKTGATYGYTF.

CDR3 coding DNA: TGTGCCAGCAGCTCACTAGCGGGGGGGCCAAAACGGCAGTTCTTC. Translating gives CASSSLAGGPKRQFF. V and J are TRBV7-2 and TRBJ2-1; 13 nucleotides line up with TRBD2. The germline gives CDR1 SGHTA, CDR2 FQGNSA. This CDR3 has 15 amino acids. Trimming cost V 4 bases and J 12 bases; bases outside gene matches: 9.

The chain uses TRBV6-6 and TRBJ2-1, with TRBD1 as a possible D gene (6 bases). The CDR3 spans 16 residues. V dropped 0 bases and J dropped 0 bases, with 9 bases sitting between them. Germline-derived CDR1 and CDR2 are MNHNY and SVGAGI (reference sequence). Here the CDR3 reads CASSYSAQGSYNEQFF. DNA of the CDR3: TGTGCCAGCAGTTACTCTGCACAGGGCTCCTACAATGAGCAGTTCTTC.

The chain is built from TRBV13 and TRBJ2-7, with TRBD1 identical over 8 bases. Germline trimming cut 2 bases from V and 5 bases from J; bases unmatched to any gene: 5. The CDR3 has 14 amino acids. In germline, CDR1 is PRHDT, CDR2 FYEKMQ (reference sequence). Here the CDR3 reads CASSLFQGADEQYF. The CDR3 bases are TGTGCCAGCAGCTTATTCCAGGGGGCAGACGAGCAGTACTTC. Full variable domain (remainder filled in from reference TRBV13 and TRBJ2-7): AAGVIQSPRHLIKEKRETATLKCYPIPRHDTVYWYQQGPGQDPQFLISFYEKMQSDKGSIPDRFSAQQFSDYHSELNMSSLELGDSALYFCASSLFQGADEQYFGPGTRLTVT.

The CDR3 coding sequence is TGTGCCAGCGGGAGGGCCTGGGAGACCCAGTACTTC. It specifies CASGRAWETQYF. This rearrangement joins TRBV7-9 to TRBJ2-5; 7 positions match TRBD2. V was pared by 8 bases and J by 5 bases, with 5 bases of the junction left unmatched. Germline V gene lookup returns CDR1 SEHNR and CDR2 FQNEAQ (reference sequence). This CDR3 is 12 amino acids long.

The chain joins TRBV6-5 to TRBJ1-2; D unresolved. CDR3 length: 15 residues. The V gene lost 5 bases and the J gene lost 2 bases, with 15 bases spanning the gap. Per the germline V gene, CDR1 is MNHEY and CDR2 is SVGAGI. The CDR3 DNA reads TGTGCCAGCAGTCGGCGAGGATCACTGAACTATGGCTACACCTTC. Translating it yields CASSRRGSLNYGYTF.

This clone has a single count. CDR3: CASSIGLRETQYF. CDR3 nucleotide sequence: TGTGCCAGCTCAATCGGACTACGGGAGACCCAGTACTTC. The rearrangement joins TRBV18 to TRBJ2-5; the D gene is possibly TRBD2 (6 bases). Germline V gene data show CDR1 as KGHSH and CDR2 as LQKENI. CDR3 length: 13 amino acids. Trimming pared 5 bases from V and 5 bases from J, leaving 12 bases between.

The chain combines TRBV11-2 with TRBJ2-1, with 12 nucleotides matching TRBD2. The CDR3 is made up of 17 amino acids. J lost 6 bases, V lost 4 bases, and 10 bases had no gene match. Looked up from germline, CDR1 is SGHAT and CDR2 is FQNNGV. The CDR3 DNA follows: TGTGCCAGCAGCTCGCGGACTAGCGGGGTAGTAGTCAATGAGCAGTTCTTC. The encoded protein is CASSSRTSGVVVNEQFF.

This clone was seen just once. The chain joins TRBV5-1 to TRBJ2-7; perhaps TRBD1 as D (6 bases). The germline CDR1 and CDR2 sequences are SGHRS and YFSETQ. This CDR3 has 15 residues. The V end lost 4 bases, the J end lost 0 bases, and 14 bases lay between the germline ends. CDR3 amino acids: CASSLRTASSYEQYF. For the CDR3, the DNA is TGCGCCAGCAGCCTCAGGACAGCAAGCTCCTACGAGCAGTACTTC.

The V call is TRBV6-5, the J call TRBJ2-1, with 7 bases identical to TRBD1. V shed 2 bases, J shed 2 bases, and the junction held 3 bases outside the gene matches. This CDR3 is built from 15 residues. Per germline, CDR1 MNHEY and CDR2 SVGAGI. The CDR3 loop is CASSYPGTAYNEQFF. DNA for the CDR3: TGTGCCAGCAGTTACCCCGGGACAGCCTACAATGAGCAGTTCTTC.

This clone was counted once. This chain uses TRBV6-6 with TRBJ2-5, with D unresolved. The CDR3 is 14 residues long. With 6 bases removed from V and 0 bases from J, the gap between germline ends came to 11 bases. Germline V CDR1 and CDR2: MNHNY, SVGAGI (reference sequence). CDR3 amino acids: CASRVSKYQETQYF. In nucleotides, the CDR3 is TGTGCCAGCAGGGTTAGCAAGTACCAAGAGACCCAGTACTTC.

The V gene is TRBV11-2, the J gene TRBJ1-1; the D gene is possibly TRBD1 (5 bases). Germline CDR1 is SGHAT and CDR2 is FQNNGV. This CDR3 has 14 residues. Trimming pared 3 bases from V and 0 bases from J, leaving 8 bases between. CDR3 region: CASSLTAMNTEAFF. The CDR3 coding sequence is TGTGCCAGCAGCTTGACAGCAATGAACACTGAAGCTTTCTTT. The full variable domain, its missing parts supplied by reference TRBV11-2 and TRBJ1-1, is EAGVAQSPRYKIIEKRQSVAFWCNPISGHATLYWYQQILGQGPKLLIQFQNNGVVDDSQLPKDRFSAERLKGVDSTLKIQPAKLEDSAVYLCASSLTAMNTEAFFGQGTRLTVV.

The V call is TRBV10-3, the J call TRBJ1-2; TRBD1 matches 7 bases. This CDR3 spans 14 amino acids. Trimming at V came to 10 bases and at J to 0 bases, leaving 8 bases not matched to a gene. Per the germline V gene, CDR1 is ENHRY and CDR2 is SYGVKD. CDR3 DNA sequence: TGTGCCACCTCCCGGGACAGAGCTAACTATGGCTACACCTTC. Translated: CATSRDRANYGYTF.